The source of this T cell receptor beta chain is a study of response to subunit inactivated influenza vaccine. Via MiXCR, TCRdb re-called the RT-PCR reads, giving one row per CDR3 protein. Among 500,000 to 550,000 distinct CDR3 sequences listed, 7.5% to 8.5% were seen once. The CDR3 is 13 residues long. Germline CDR1 reads SQVTM; CDR2 reads ANQGSEA. This clonotype was seen more than once but under ten times. At one end, the junction sequence differs from germline, possibly due to a read error. This clonotype was sampled from a man between 45 and 75 years old who received an inactivated influenza vaccine. The chain recombines TRBV29-1 with TRBJ2-5; D not resolved. The sample in question was PBMCs from blood, obtained approximately 25 months after vaccination. This CDR3 reads CSVEPGDHETQYF. DNA of the CDR3: TGCAGCGTTGAACCGGGTGACCATGAGACCCAGTACTTC. Looking up the rest from reference TRBV29-1 and TRBJ2-5 gives the full variable domain: SAVISQKPSRDICQRGTSLTIQCQVDSQVTMMFWYRQQPGQSLTLIATANQGSEATYESGFVIDKFPISRPNLTFSTLTVSNMSPEDSSIYLCSVEPGDHETQYFGPGTRLLVL.